The sequence of this TCR beta chain was determined in a study of monozygotic twins with inflammatory bowel disease. Regarding the study as a whole: For repertoire similarity, concordant twins did not differ from discordant twins, possibly because power was limited. A reduction in TCRbeta diversity (inverse Simpson) was seen in IBD patients relative to healthy co-twins. Patient repertoires may have gained variability from differing immunosuppressive treatments.

Using the 5' RACE reads, TCRdb records one entry per CDR3 protein without DNA. Reported are roughly 320,000 distinct CDR3 sequences; the ten largest clones contain 5.6%. Every single donor had an approximately 2.3 ml blood sample drawn. Remarks on this clonotype: Antigen: not known.

Germline lookup yields CDR1 KGHSH and CDR2 LQKENI. The length of the CDR3 is 15 residues. Sequenced sample: blood. The V and J genes are TRBV18 and TRBJ2-3; there is no DNA to check the TCRdb D call of TRBD1. The sequence derives from a human donor with ulcerative colitis or Crohn's disease, or a healthy co-twin of an affected twin (not recorded which). CDR3 sequence: CASSPGTGGFDTQYF.